The source of this TCR beta chain is a study of blood T cell repertoires in COVID-19. Across the whole study: Collection of acute and convalescent COVID-19 samples took place in the United States, Italy and Spain.

TCRdb keeps only in-frame clones here, not all; method: immunoSEQ multiplex PCR. The table lists some 160,000 clones, 70% to 90% of them singletons. This clone was counted once. V was trimmed by 7 bases and J by 6 bases, leaving 16 bases between them. The germline V gene encodes CDR1 MNHEY and CDR2 SVGAGI. This CDR3 is 14 amino acids long. The chain is built from TRBV6-5 and TRBJ1-5, with D possibly matching TRBD1 (6 bases). The source is a woman aged 45 to 65 with acute or convalescent COVID-19. Sequenced input: peripheral blood. CDR3 loop: CASTKRQGIQPQHF. The CDR3 nucleotides read TGTGCCAGCACTAAAAGGCAGGGGATTCAGCCCCAGCATTTT.